The rows below give T cell receptor beta chains drawn from one sample of a study of shared clonotypes between healthy human individuals. Using immunoSEQ multiplex PCR, the repertoire was profiled, and TCRdb retains in-frame clones only, with some absent. The data hold approximately 110,000 clones, with around 73% observed a single time. Source material: memory CD8+ T cells sorted from blood. The receptors here all came from a woman under 40 in good health. Both conserved end residues are part of each CDR3. The D gene is left open where the match is weak. Expanded clones are given a class, and other clones once, few, many or no size at all.

TGTGCCAGTAGTATCAGCTTCGACGGCAGCAGGTACGAGCAGTACTTC	CASSISFDGSRYEQYF	16	NA	TRBJ2-7	TRBV19	NA
TGTGCCACCAGCAAAAGTAGATACTACAATGAGCAGTTCTTC	CATSKSRYYNEQFF	14	NA	TRBJ2-1	TRBV15	NA
TGTGCCAGCAGCTACTCTAGAAGGAGTTCATACAATGAGCAGTTCTTC	CASSYSRRSSYNEQFF	16	NA	TRBJ2-1	TRBV7-2	NA
TGTGCCAGCAGTGGGGGACAGTATAGCAATCAGCCCCAGCATTTT	CASSGGQYSNQPQHF	15	few	TRBJ1-5	TRBV25-1	TRBD1
TGTGCCAGTAGTGGAATTCCTCTGGAGCCCCAGCATTTT	CASSGIPLEPQHF	13	NA	TRBJ1-5	TRBV19	NA
TGTGCCCTCAGTCGGGGGGAGGGCGAGACCGGGGAGCTGTTTTTT	CALSRGEGETGELFF	15	few	TRBJ2-2	TRBV28	TRBD2
TGCGCCAGCAGCCCCCGACAGGGAAAATACTCTGGGGCCAACGTCCTGACTTTC	CASSPRQGKYSGANVLTF	18	NA	TRBJ2-6	TRBV4-1	TRBD1
TGTGCCAGCAGCGAAATCCCCTCTGCGTCTGCGAAAGAGCAGTACTTC	CASSEIPSASAKEQYF	16	many	TRBJ2-7	TRBV11-1	NA
TGTGCCTGGAGTGTAAGGAATAGCAATCAGCCCCAGCATTTT	CAWSVRNSNQPQHF	14	NA	TRBJ1-5	TRBV30	NA
TGTGCCAGCAGTTACCCCGGGACAGGAGCGACCCAGTACTTC	CASSYPGTGATQYF	14	NA	TRBJ2-5	TRBV6-6	TRBD1
TGCGCCAGCAGAAGTAGCCTAGGGTACGAGCAGTACTTC	CASRSSLGYEQYF	13	NA	TRBJ2-7	TRBV5-1	NA
TGCGCCAGCAGCCAGGCCGGGACTAGGTTGGAGACCCAGTACTTC	CASSQAGTRLETQYF	15	NA	TRBJ2-5	TRBV4-1	TRBD2
TGTGCCAGCAGCTTGCCGCCGGACACTGAAGCTTTCTTT	CASSLPPDTEAFF	13	NA	TRBJ1-1	TRBV5-4	NA
TGTGCCAGCAGCGCAGGTACCTACGAGCAGTACTTC	CASSAGTYEQYF	12	NA	TRBJ2-7	TRBV5-6	NA
TGTGCCAGCAGCTTGGAGATAGCGGGAGACTATGGCTACACCTTC	CASSLEIAGDYGYTF	15	NA	TRBJ1-2	TRBV7-8	NA
TGCGCCAGCAGCCAACCTAGCGGGAGGCGGGACACCGGGGAGCTGTTTTTT	CASSQPSGRRDTGELFF	17	NA	TRBJ2-2	TRBV4-1	TRBD2
TGTGCCAGCAGCAAAGGGACAGGGGAATCCGCTGGGGCCAACGTCCTGACTTTC	CASSKGTGESAGANVLTF	18	NA	TRBJ2-6	TRBV21-1	NA
TGTGCCAGCAGCTTACAGGGCGGGAACACTGAAGCTTTCTTT	CASSLQGGNTEAFF	14	NA	TRBJ1-1	TRBV7-9	NA
TGTGCCAGCAGCTCAAACACCCTGCTTCCTGGTACGCAGTATTTT	CASSSNTLLPGTQYF	15	NA	TRBJ2-3	TRBV7-2	NA
TGTGCCAGCAGTTTATGGCCCGGGGACGAGCAGTACTTC	CASSLWPGDEQYF	13	few	TRBJ2-7	TRBV28	NA
TGTGCCAGCCCCCCCAGCGAGGGACAGGGGTTCGACGAGCAGTACTTC	CASPPSEGQGFDEQYF	16	NA	TRBJ2-7	TRBV28	TRBD1
TGTGCCAGCAGTACCACTAGCGGGGACGCCGGGGAGCTGTTTTTT	CASSTTSGDAGELFF	15	few	TRBJ2-2	TRBV2	TRBD2
TGTGCCAGCAGTGAATACGGACAGGGGGCGACTTACGAGCAGTACTTC	CASSEYGQGATYEQYF	16	once	TRBJ2-7	TRBV2	TRBD1
TGTGCCAGCTCACCATCGTTTGCGGGAGTAGGTAGAGAGACCCAGTACTTC	CASSPSFAGVGRETQYF	17	NA	TRBJ2-5	TRBV18	TRBD2
TGTGCCAGCAGTGAAGAGGGGGAAAATGAGCAGTTCTTC	CASSEEGENEQFF	13	NA	TRBJ2-1	TRBV6-4	NA
TGTGCCAGCAGCTTAGCGCTCCTTAGCACAGATACGCAGTATTTT	CASSLALLSTDTQYF	15	NA	TRBJ2-3	TRBV7-2	NA